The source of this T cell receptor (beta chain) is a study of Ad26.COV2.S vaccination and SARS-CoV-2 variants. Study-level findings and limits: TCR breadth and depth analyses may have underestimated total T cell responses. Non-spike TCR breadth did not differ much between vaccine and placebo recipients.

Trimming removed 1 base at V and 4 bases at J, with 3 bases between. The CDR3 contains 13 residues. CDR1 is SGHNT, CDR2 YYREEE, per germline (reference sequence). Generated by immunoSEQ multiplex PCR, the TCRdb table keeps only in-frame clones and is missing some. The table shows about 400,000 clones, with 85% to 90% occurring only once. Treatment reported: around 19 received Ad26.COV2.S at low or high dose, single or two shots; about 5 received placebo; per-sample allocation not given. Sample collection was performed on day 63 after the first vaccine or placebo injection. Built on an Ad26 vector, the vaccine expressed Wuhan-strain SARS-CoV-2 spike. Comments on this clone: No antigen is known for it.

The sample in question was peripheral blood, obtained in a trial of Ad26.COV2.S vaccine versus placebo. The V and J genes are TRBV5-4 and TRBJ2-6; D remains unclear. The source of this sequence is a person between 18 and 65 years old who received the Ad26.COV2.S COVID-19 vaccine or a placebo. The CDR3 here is CASSLQGANVLTF. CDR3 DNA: TGTGCCAGCAGCTTGCAAGGGGCCAACGTCCTGACTTTC.